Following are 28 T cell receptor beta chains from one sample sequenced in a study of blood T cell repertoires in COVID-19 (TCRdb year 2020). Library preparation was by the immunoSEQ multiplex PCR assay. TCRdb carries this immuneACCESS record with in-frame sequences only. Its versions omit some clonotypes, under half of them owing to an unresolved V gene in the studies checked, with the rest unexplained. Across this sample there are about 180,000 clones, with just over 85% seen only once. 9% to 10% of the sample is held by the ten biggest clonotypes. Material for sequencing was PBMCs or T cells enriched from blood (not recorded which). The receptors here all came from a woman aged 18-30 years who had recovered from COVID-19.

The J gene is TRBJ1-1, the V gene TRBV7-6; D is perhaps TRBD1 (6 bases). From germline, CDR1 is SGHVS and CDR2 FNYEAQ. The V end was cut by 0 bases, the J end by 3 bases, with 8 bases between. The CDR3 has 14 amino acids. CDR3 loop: CASSLAHRDTEAFF. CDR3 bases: TGTGCCAGCAGCTTAGCCCACAGGGACACTGAAGCTTTCTTT.

The CDR3 nucleotides are TGTGCCAGCAGCCAGAGGCAATTTGGAACCGGGACAGGGATTGGCTACACCTTC. Protein product: CASSQRQFGTGTGIGYTF. The chain has TRBV3-1 (or the pseudogene TRBV3-2) and TRBJ1-2; 9 bases line up with TRBD1. CDR3 size: 18 residues. Germline CDR1 is LGHDT and CDR2 is YNNKEL (reference sequence). The J segment lost 7 bases and the V segment lost 3 bases, leaving 18 bases of the junction unmatched.

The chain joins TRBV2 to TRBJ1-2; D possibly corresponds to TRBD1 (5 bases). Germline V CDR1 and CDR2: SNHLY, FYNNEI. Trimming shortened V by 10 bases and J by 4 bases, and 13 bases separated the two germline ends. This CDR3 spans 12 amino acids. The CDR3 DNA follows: TGTGCCACGACGGGGGAATCCTATGGCTACACCTTC. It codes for CATTGESYGYTF.

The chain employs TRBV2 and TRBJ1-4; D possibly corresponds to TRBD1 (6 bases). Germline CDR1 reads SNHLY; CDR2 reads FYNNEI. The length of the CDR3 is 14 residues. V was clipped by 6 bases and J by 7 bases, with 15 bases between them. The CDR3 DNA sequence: TGTGCCAGCAGGGGGAGGGGGAAACCTGAAAAACTGTTTTTT. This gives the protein CASRGRGKPEKLFF.

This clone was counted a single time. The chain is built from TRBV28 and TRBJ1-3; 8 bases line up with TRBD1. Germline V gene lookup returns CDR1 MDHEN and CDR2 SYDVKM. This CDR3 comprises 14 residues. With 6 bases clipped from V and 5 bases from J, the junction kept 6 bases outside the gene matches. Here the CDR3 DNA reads TGTGCCAGCAGCTGGACAGGGAACAGAAACACCATATATTTT. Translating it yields CASSWTGNRNTIYF. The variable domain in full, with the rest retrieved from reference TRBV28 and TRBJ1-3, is DVKVTQSSRYLVKRTGEKVFLECVQDMDHENMFWYRQDPGLGLRLIYFSYDVKMKEKGDIPEGYSVSREKKERFSLILESASTNQTSMYLCASSWTGNRNTIYFGEGSWLTVV.

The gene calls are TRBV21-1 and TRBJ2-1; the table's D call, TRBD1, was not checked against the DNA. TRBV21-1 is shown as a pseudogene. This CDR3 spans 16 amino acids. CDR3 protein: CASSKYKAGRDNEQFF. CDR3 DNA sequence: TGTGCCAGCAGCAAATATAAGGCAGGTCGAGACAATGAGCAGTTCTTC.

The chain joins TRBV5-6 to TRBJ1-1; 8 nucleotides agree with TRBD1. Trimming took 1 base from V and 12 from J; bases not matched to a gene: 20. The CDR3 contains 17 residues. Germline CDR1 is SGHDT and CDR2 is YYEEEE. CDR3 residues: CASSLIGSTRQGIETFF. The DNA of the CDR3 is TGTGCCAGCAGCTTGATCGGTAGTACTCGACAGGGGATTGAGACTTTCTTT. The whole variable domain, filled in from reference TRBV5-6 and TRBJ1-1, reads DAGVTQSPTHLIKTRGQQVTLRCSPKSGHDTVSWYQQALGQGPQFIFQYYEEEERQRGNFPDRFSGHQFPNYSSELNVNALLLGDSALYLCASSLIGSTRQGIETFFGQGTRLTVV.

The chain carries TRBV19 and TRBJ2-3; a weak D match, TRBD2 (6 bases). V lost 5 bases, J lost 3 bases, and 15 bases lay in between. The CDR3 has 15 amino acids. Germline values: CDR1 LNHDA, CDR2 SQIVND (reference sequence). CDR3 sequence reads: CASSLAGTITDTQYF. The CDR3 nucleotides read TGTGCCAGTAGTCTGGCGGGGACGATTACAGATACGCAGTATTTT.

The DNA for the CDR3 is TGTGCCAGCCTAGGGGGACTAGAAAGCACAGATACGCAGTATTTT. Its translation: CASLGGLESTDTQYF. The chain is built from TRBV25-1 and TRBJ2-3, with 8 bases that match TRBD2. V shed 8 bases and J 0 bases; nucleotides not matched to a gene: 7. CDR1 and CDR2 from the germline V gene are MGHDK and SYGVNS. The length of the CDR3 is 15 residues.

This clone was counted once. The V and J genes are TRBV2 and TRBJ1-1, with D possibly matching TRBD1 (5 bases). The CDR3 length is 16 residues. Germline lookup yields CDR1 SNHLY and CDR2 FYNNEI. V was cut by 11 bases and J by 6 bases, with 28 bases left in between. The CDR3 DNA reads TGTGCCTATGAGAACCCCCCGGCGGCCACGGGGGCTGAAGCTTTCTTT. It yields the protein CAYENPPAATGAEAFF.

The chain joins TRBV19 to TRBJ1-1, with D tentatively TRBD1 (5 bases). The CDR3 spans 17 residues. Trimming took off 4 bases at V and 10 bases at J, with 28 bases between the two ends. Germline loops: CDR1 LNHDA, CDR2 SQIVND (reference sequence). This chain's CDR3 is CASSRGGNFGIVAGAFF. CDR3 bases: TGTGCCAGTAGTAGGGGGGGAAACTTCGGCATCGTGGCGGGAGCTTTCTTT. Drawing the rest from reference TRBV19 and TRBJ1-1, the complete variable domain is DGGITQSPKYLFRKEGQNVTLSCEQNLNHDAMYWYRQDPGQGLRLIYYSQIVNDFQKGDIAEGYSVSREKKESFPLTVTSAQKNPTAFYLCASSRGGNFGIVAGAFFGQGTRLTVV.

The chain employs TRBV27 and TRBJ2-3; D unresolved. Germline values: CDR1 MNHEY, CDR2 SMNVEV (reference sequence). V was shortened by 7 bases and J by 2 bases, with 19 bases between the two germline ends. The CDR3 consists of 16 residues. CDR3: CASTEYAYGFTDTQYF. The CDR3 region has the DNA TGTGCCAGCACGGAGTACGCGTATGGCTTCACAGATACGCAGTATTTT.

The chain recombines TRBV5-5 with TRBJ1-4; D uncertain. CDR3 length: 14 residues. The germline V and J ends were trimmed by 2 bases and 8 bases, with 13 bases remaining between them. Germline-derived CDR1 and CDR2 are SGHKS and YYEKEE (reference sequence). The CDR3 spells CASSFGTVTEKLFF. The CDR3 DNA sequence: TGTGCCAGCAGCTTTGGTACAGTCACCGAAAAACTGTTTTTT.

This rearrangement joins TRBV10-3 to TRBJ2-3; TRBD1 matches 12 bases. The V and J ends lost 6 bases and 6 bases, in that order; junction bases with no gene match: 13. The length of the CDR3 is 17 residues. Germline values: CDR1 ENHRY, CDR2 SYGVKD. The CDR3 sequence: CAISPSPGQGAADTQYF. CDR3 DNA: TGTGCCATCAGCCCCTCCCCGGGACAGGGGGCTGCGGATACGCAGTATTTT.

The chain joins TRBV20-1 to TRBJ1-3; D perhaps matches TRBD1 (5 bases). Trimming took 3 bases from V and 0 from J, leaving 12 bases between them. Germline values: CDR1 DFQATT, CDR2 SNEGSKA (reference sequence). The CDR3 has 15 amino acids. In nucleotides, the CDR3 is TGCAGTGCTAGTTCGGGGGTAAACTCTGGAAACACCATATATTTT. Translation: CSASSGVNSGNTIYF.

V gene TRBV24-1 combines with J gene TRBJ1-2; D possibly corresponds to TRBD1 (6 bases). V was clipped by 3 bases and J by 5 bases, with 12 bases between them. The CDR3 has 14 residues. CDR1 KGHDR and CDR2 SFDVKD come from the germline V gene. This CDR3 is CATSDPGQSYGYTF. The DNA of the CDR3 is TGTGCCACCAGTGATCCCGGACAGAGTTATGGCTACACCTTC.

The CDR3 protein is CASSPEATIYEQYF. The CDR3 bases are TGCGCCAGCAGTCCAGAAGCCACTATCTACGAGCAGTACTTC. The chain employs TRBV10-2 and TRBJ2-7; unclear D gene. The CDR3 has 14 amino acids. Germline loops: CDR1 WSHSY, CDR2 SAAADI. The V and J ends lost 5 bases and 3 bases respectively, with 14 bases between them.

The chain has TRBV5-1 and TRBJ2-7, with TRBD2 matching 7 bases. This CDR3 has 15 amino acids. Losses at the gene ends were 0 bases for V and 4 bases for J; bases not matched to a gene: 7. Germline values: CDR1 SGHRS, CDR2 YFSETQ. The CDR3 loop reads CASSLETGGPYEQYF. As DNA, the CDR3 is TGCGCCAGCAGCTTGGAGACGGGAGGTCCGTACGAGCAGTACTTC.

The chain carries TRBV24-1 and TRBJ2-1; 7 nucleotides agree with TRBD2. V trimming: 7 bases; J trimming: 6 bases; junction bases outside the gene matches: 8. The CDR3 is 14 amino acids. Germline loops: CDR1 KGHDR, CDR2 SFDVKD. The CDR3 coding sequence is TGTGCCACCAGCCGGGACTATAAGCTCAATGAGCAGTTCTTC. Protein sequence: CATSRDYKLNEQFF.

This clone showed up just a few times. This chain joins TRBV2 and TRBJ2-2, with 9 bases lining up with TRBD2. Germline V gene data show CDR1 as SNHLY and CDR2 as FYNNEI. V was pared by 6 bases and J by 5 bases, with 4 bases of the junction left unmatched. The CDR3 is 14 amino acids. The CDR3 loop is CASSRAGGTGELFF. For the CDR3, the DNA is TGTGCCAGCAGCAGAGCGGGAGGAACCGGGGAGCTGTTTTTT.

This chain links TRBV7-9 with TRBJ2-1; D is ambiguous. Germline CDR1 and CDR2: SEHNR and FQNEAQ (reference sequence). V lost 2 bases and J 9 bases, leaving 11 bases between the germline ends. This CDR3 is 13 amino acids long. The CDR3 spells CASSLTGVGEQFF. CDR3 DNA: TGTGCCAGCAGCTTAACCGGAGTCGGTGAGCAGTTCTTC.

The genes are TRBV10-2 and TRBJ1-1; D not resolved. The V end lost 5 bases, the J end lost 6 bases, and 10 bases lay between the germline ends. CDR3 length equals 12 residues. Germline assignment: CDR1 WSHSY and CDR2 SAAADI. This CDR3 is CASSPDIPEAFF. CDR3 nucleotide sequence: TGCGCCAGCAGTCCCGACATCCCTGAAGCTTTCTTT.

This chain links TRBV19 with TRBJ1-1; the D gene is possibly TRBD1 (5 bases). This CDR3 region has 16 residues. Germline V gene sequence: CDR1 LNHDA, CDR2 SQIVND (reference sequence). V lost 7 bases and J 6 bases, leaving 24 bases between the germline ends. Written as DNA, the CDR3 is TGTGCCAGTACCCAAGGTTGGGGCTCTTTTGCGGCTGAAGCTTTCTTT. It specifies CASTQGWGSFAAEAFF.

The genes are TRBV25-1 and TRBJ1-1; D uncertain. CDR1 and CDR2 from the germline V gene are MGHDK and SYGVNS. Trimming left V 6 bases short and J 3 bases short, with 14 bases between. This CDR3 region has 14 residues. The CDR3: CASSLGGGYTEAFF. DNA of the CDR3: TGTGCCAGCAGCCTAGGAGGAGGGTACACTGAAGCTTTCTTT.

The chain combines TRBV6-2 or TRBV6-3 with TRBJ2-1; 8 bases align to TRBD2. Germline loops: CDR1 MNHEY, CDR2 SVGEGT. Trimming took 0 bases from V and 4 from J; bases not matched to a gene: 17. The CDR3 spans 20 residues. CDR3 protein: CASSYSKWDLAAGEYNEQFF. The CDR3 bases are TGTGCCAGCAGTTACTCGAAGTGGGACCTGGCAGCGGGGGAGTACAATGAGCAGTTCTTC.

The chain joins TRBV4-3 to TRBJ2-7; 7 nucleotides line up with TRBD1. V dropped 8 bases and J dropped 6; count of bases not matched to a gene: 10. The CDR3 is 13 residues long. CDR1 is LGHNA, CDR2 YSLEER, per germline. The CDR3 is CASGTGDQAEQYF. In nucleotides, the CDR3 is TGCGCCAGCGGTACAGGGGATCAAGCCGAGCAGTACTTC.

The CDR3 sequence is CASSPPGTGITDTQYF. The CDR3 DNA is TGTGCCAGCAGTCCCCCAGGGACAGGGATCACAGATACGCAGTATTTT. This chain uses TRBV28 with TRBJ2-3; TRBD1 matches at 9 bases. J was trimmed by 2 bases and V by 5 bases; bases with no gene match: 8. Germline V CDR1 and CDR2: MDHEN, SYDVKM. CDR3 length: 16 amino acids. The whole variable domain, remainder taken from reference TRBV28 and TRBJ2-3, is DVKVTQSSRYLVKRTGEKVFLECVQDMDHENMFWYRQDPGLGLRLIYFSYDVKMKEKGDIPEGYSVSREKKERFSLILESASTNQTSMYLCASSPPGTGITDTQYFGPGTRLTVL.

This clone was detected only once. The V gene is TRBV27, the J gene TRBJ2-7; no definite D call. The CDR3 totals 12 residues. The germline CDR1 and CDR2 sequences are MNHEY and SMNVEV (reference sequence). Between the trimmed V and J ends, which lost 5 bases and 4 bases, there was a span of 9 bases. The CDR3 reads CASSLPGYEQYF. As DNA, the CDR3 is TGTGCCAGCAGTCTGCCAGGTTACGAGCAGTACTTC.